The T cell receptor beta chain described here comes from a study of blood T cell repertoires in COVID-19. Whole-study context: T cells, B-cell-depleted T cells, or PBMCs provided the cDNA or gDNA that served as material.

CDR3 length: 14 amino acids. The germline V gene has CDR1 LNHDA and CDR2 SQIVND (reference sequence). With 3 bases removed from V and 7 bases from J, the gap between germline ends came to 12 bases. This table comes from immunoSEQ multiplex PCR, and its TCRdb copy is limited to in-frame clones, with some not included. The sample records about 260,000 clones, 91% being singletons. V is TRBV19 and J is TRBJ2-2, with D uncertain. The TCR was taken from a person in their late teens or twenties with COVID-19, enrolled during active disease. The sequencing sample was made of peripheral blood. The CDR3 region has the DNA TGTGCCAGTAGTATCTACTCTTCCGGCGGGGAGCTGTTTTTT. Protein product: CASSIYSSGGELFF.